The 20 T cell receptor beta chains below were found in one sample sequenced in a study of blood T cell repertoires in COVID-19. Method: immunoSEQ multiplex PCR; TCRdb's copy keeps in-frame clones and lacks some. The sample includes some 210,000 clones, about 92% of them seen just once. Specimen: peripheral blood. These TCRs come from a man under 40 with acute or convalescent COVID-19.

V usage is TRBV6-6 and J usage is TRBJ1-1, with TRBD1 matching over 7 bases. The CDR3 is made up of 14 amino acids. Trimming took 6 bases from V and 1 from J; bases not matched to a gene: 5. CDR1 MNHNY and CDR2 SVGAGI come from the germline V gene (reference sequence). The CDR3 DNA follows: TGTGCCAGCAGAGACAGGGTGGGGAACACTGAAGCTTTCTTT. Protein: CASRDRVGNTEAFF.

The genes are TRBV5-1 and TRBJ2-3; D possibly matches TRBD1 or TRBD2 (5 bases each). The V gene's germline CDR1 is SGHRS and CDR2 YFSETQ. The CDR3 runs 16 residues. With 4 bases removed from V and 4 bases from J, the gap between germline ends came to 19 bases. Here the CDR3 reads CASSLEARAPSDTQYF. The CDR3 DNA reads TGCGCCAGCAGCCTGGAGGCCAGGGCGCCATCAGATACGCAGTATTTT.

The chain recombines TRBV18 with TRBJ1-2; 7 bases fit TRBD1. V trimming: 3 bases; J trimming: 4 bases; junction bases outside the gene matches: 11. This CDR3 spans 16 amino acids. CDR1 KGHSH and CDR2 LQKENI come from the germline V gene. CDR3 in amino acids: CASSPGKNRDSYGYTF. The CDR3 bases are TGTGCCAGCTCACCGGGCAAAAACCGGGACAGCTATGGCTACACCTTC.

This chain joins TRBV2 and TRBJ1-6; D is undetermined. Germline CDR1 SNHLY, CDR2 FYNNEI. V lost 6 bases, J lost 3 bases, and 9 bases lay in between. CDR3 size: 14 residues. CDR3 in amino acids: CASRELYYNSPLHF. The CDR3 region has the DNA TGTGCCAGCAGGGAACTTTACTATAATTCACCCCTCCACTTT.

The gene calls are TRBV18 and TRBJ2-1, with 10 bases identical to TRBD2. CDR3 size: 16 residues. The germline gives CDR1 KGHSH, CDR2 LQKENI. V was pared by 2 bases and J by 8 bases, with 9 bases of the junction left unmatched. The CDR3 bases are TGTGCCAGCTCACCAGTACAGCGGGGGGGCAAGGATGAGCAGTTCTTC. It specifies CASSPVQRGGKDEQFF.

This clone has just one count. J is TRBJ1-1 and V is TRBV4-1; D unclear. V was pared by 0 bases and J by 2 bases, with 7 bases between. CDR3 length: 14 residues. Germline CDR1 MGHRA, CDR2 YSYEKL. The CDR3 loop is CASSQEQRNTEAFF. CDR3 bases: TGCGCCAGCAGCCAAGAACAGAGAAACACTGAAGCTTTCTTT.

The rearrangement uses TRBV28 and TRBJ1-5; TRBD1 aligns across 7 bases. The CDR3 has 18 amino acids. The trim removed 5 bases at V and 2 bases at J, leaving 15 bases unmatched. CDR1 MDHEN and CDR2 SYDVKM come from the germline V gene. DNA for the CDR3: TGTGCCAGCAGTCCTATACCCAAGACAGGGCTGGGCAATCAGCCCCAGCATTTT. This codes for CASSPIPKTGLGNQPQHF.

The rearrangement joins TRBV24-1 to TRBJ2-1, with TRBD2 matching 12 bases. The germline V gene has CDR1 KGHDR and CDR2 SFDVKD. Germline trimming cut 2 bases from V and 8 bases from J; bases unmatched to any gene: 12. The CDR3 consists of 18 residues. DNA of the CDR3: TGTGCCACCAGTGATTCCCAAGCTAGCGGGAGGGCCAGGGATGAGCAGTTCTTC. It yields the protein CATSDSQASGRARDEQFF.

The gene calls are TRBV12-3 or TRBV12-4 and TRBJ1-1, with D perhaps TRBD1 (5 bases). This CDR3 has 13 amino acids. V shed 2 bases and J shed 10 bases, with 14 bases lying between them. DNA for the CDR3: TGTGCCAGCAGTTTAAGCCTGGGGCCTGCAGCTTTCTTT. This gives the protein CASSLSLGPAAFF.

This chain connects TRBV27 to TRBJ1-1, with a possible D match to TRBD1 (5 bases). Germline CDR1 is MNHEY and CDR2 is SMNVEV (reference sequence). Trimming removed 6 bases from V and 8 bases from J, with 13 bases in between. The CDR3 runs 12 residues. CDR3 protein: CASSLGGGEAFF. In DNA form, the CDR3 reads TGTGCCAGCAGCCTCGGGGGGGGAGAAGCTTTCTTT.

V is TRBV19 and J is TRBJ1-3, with 8 bases lining up with TRBD1. The junction had 7 bases not matched to a gene; V was cut back by 6 bases and J by 0 bases. There are 16 residues in the CDR3. Looked up from germline, CDR1 is LNHDA and CDR2 is SQIVND (reference sequence). CDR3 DNA: TGTGCCAGTAGCCTGACAGGGGCCTTCTCTGGAAACACCATATATTTT. Residues: CASSLTGAFSGNTIYF. Combining the CDR3 with reference TRBV19 and TRBJ1-3 gives the whole variable domain DGGITQSPKYLFRKEGQNVTLSCEQNLNHDAMYWYRQDPGQGLRLIYYSQIVNDFQKGDIAEGYSVSREKKESFPLTVTSAQKNPTAFYLCASSLTGAFSGNTIYFGEGSWLTVV.

This clone came up a few times. This chain connects TRBV3-1 (or the pseudogene TRBV3-2) to TRBJ1-2; no firm D call. CDR3 length: 13 amino acids. Germline lookup yields CDR1 LGHDT and CDR2 YNNKEL (reference sequence). V was cut by 5 bases and J by 8 bases, with 15 bases left in between. The CDR3 bases are TGTGCCAGCAGCGGCGGACTGGCGTGGGGCTACACCTTC. It yields the protein CASSGGLAWGYTF.

Turning to this clone: The junction shows a germline mismatch at one end, possibly a read error. The chain couples TRBV6-6 to TRBJ2-2; TRBD2 matches 10 bases. The CDR3 is 16 amino acids. CDR1 and CDR2 from the germline V gene are MNHNY and SVGAGI (reference sequence). As DNA, the CDR3 is TGTGCCAGCAGTCACTCAGCGGGGGGGCCCTCTAGGGAGCTGTTTTTT. This gives the protein CASSHSAGGPSRELFF.

The rearrangement uses TRBV7-6 and TRBJ2-7; TRBD2 might be the D (6 bases). CDR3 length: 17 amino acids. Trimming cost V 4 bases and J 1 base, with 20 bases left between them. Per the germline V gene, CDR1 is SGHVS and CDR2 is FNYEAQ. The chain's CDR3 is CASSSYPLAHNSYEQYF. The CDR3 DNA follows: TGTGCCAGCAGCTCCTACCCCCTAGCGCATAATTCCTACGAGCAGTACTTC.

This clone was seen once. This chain links TRBV10-3 with TRBJ1-1, with 9 positions matching TRBD1. CDR1 is ENHRY, CDR2 SYGVKD, per germline. The CDR3 spans 13 residues. J was trimmed by 4 bases and V by 10 bases; bases with no gene match: 7. For the CDR3, the DNA is TGTGCCACGAAGGACAGGGGAGTCACTGAAGCTTTCTTT. Translation gives CATKDRGVTEAFF.

This chain uses TRBV19 with TRBJ2-3; tentative D call: TRBD2 (7 bases). There are 15 residues in the CDR3. Germline V CDR1 and CDR2: LNHDA, SQIVND (reference sequence). Trimming took off 5 bases at V and 7 bases at J, with 19 bases between the two ends. The CDR3 coding sequence is TGTGCCAGTAGTCCTGCGCGGGGGCTGACAAATACGCAGTATTTT. Translating it yields CASSPARGLTNTQYF.

This chain connects TRBV7-9 to TRBJ2-3, with 8 bases matching TRBD2. Germline CDR1 SEHNR, CDR2 FQNEAQ (reference sequence). This CDR3 has 14 residues. V lost 5 bases to trimming and J lost 1 base; unmatched junction nucleotides: 2. The CDR3 loop reads CASSETSGTDTQYF. As DNA, the CDR3 is TGTGCCAGCAGCGAGACTAGCGGCACAGATACGCAGTATTTT.

This sequence joins TRBV19 and TRBJ2-1, with TRBD1 matching 7 bases. With V trimmed by 6 bases and J by 16 bases, 18 bases remained unmatched. CDR3 length equals 14 residues. Germline loops: CDR1 LNHDA, CDR2 SQIVND (reference sequence). This chain's CDR3 is CASRETTGDLLIFF. The CDR3 DNA follows: TGTGCCAGTAGAGAAACCACAGGGGACCTCTTGATATTCTTC.

The chain couples TRBV29-1 to TRBJ2-3; 7 bases fit TRBD1. The V gene end was trimmed by 6 bases and the J gene end by 2 bases; junction bases not matched to a gene: 8. The CDR3 totals 14 residues. Per the germline V gene, CDR1 is SQVTM and CDR2 is ANQGSEA. Here the CDR3 DNA reads TGCAGCGTCAATCAGGGGGACCTCACAGATACGCAGTATTTT. This translates into CSVNQGDLTDTQYF.

V usage is TRBV28 and J usage is TRBJ1-2; D is undetermined. V was pared by 4 bases and J by 0 bases, with 6 bases between. This CDR3 contains 13 residues. Per the germline V gene, CDR1 is MDHEN and CDR2 is SYDVKM. The CDR3 region has the DNA TGTGCCAGCAGTTATACAGCTAACTATGGCTACACCTTC. This translates into CASSYTANYGYTF.